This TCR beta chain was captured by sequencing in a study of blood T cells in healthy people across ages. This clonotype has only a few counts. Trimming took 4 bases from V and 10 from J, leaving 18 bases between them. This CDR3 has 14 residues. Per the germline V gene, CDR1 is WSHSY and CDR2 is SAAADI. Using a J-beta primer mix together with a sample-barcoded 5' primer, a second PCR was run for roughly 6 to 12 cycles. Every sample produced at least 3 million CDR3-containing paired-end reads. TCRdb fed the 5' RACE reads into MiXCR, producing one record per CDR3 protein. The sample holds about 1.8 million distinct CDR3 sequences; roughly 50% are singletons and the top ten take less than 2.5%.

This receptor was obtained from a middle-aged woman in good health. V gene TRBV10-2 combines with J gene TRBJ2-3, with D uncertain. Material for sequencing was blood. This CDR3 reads CASSAFGGEMAQYF. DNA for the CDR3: TGCGCCAGCAGTGCGTTCGGCGGAGAGATGGCGCAGTATTTT.